These 12 T cell receptor beta chains share one sample of origin, sequenced in a study of Ad26.COV2.S vaccination and SARS-CoV-2 variants. The protocol was immunoSEQ multiplex PCR, while the TCRdb copy is restricted to in-frame clones and leaves out a portion. The table lists about 500,000 clones, nearly 90% of them singletons. The treatment denotes: 19 received Ad26.COV2.S at low or high dose, single or two shots; 5 received placebo; per-sample allocation not given. Sample collection was performed on day 63 after the first vaccine or placebo injection. This specimen consisted of peripheral blood, obtained in a trial of Ad26.COV2.S vaccine versus placebo. The receptors here all came from a person aged 18-65 years who received the Ad26.COV2.S COVID-19 vaccine or a placebo.

The chain recombines TRBV24-1 with TRBJ2-1, with 7 bases identical to TRBD2. The germline CDR1 and CDR2 sequences are KGHDR and SFDVKD. The V and J ends lost 4 bases and 3 bases, in that order; junction bases with no gene match: 5. The CDR3 runs to 15 residues. CDR3: CATSDPSGYYNEQFF. The CDR3 coding sequence is TGTGCCACCAGTGACCCTAGCGGATACTACAATGAGCAGTTCTTC.

The genes are TRBV7-9 and TRBJ2-5; tentatively, D is TRBD2 (6 bases). With 6 bases removed from V and 2 bases from J, the gap between germline ends came to 13 bases. This CDR3 is 14 amino acids long. Germline V gene lookup returns CDR1 SEHNR and CDR2 FQNEAQ (reference sequence). CDR3 DNA: TGTGCCAGCAGTGGGACTCCTTTTCAAGAGACCCAGTACTTC. Translation: CASSGTPFQETQYF.

The chain uses TRBV19 and TRBJ2-1, with TRBD2 matching 9 bases. Germline V lookup: CDR1 LNHDA, CDR2 SQIVND (reference sequence). This CDR3 spans 17 amino acids. Trimming took 5 bases from V and 4 from J; bases not matched to a gene: 12. The CDR3 DNA reads TGTGCCAGTAGTCCCGTCTCCCTAGCGGGATTTTACAATGAGCAGTTCTTC. Translating it yields CASSPVSLAGFYNEQFF.

This clone occurred once. The chain is built from TRBV6-4 and TRBJ1-1; D possibly corresponds to TRBD1 (6 bases). The V and J ends lost 5 bases and 5 bases respectively, with 12 bases between them. The CDR3 runs to 13 residues. Looked up from germline, CDR1 is MRHNA and CDR2 is SNTAGT. The CDR3: CASSRGAGTEAFF. As DNA, the CDR3 is TGTGCCAGCAGTAGGGGGGCTGGGACTGAAGCTTTCTTT.

The V gene is TRBV4-1, the J gene TRBJ1-6; the D gene is possibly TRBD1 (6 bases). V lost 2 bases and J lost 9, with 17 bases in between. Germline assignment: CDR1 MGHRA and CDR2 YSYEKL. This CDR3 comprises 16 residues. Written as DNA, the CDR3 is TGCGCCAGCAGCCAACCACAGGGCTCGGGGGCTTCACCCCTCCACTTT. Translating it yields CASSQPQGSGASPLHF.

The V gene is TRBV14, the J gene TRBJ1-3, with D uncertain. Germline V CDR1 and CDR2: SGHDN, FVKESK. The CDR3 sequence is 13 residues long. V was pared by 6 bases and J by 0 bases, with 6 bases between. CDR3 DNA sequence: TGTGCCAGCAGGCCAACCTCTGGAAACACCATATATTTT. It translates to CASRPTSGNTIYF.

The chain combines TRBV14 with TRBJ2-5; D remains unclear. The CDR3 has 14 residues. V lost 2 bases and J lost 5, with 12 bases in between. Germline V lookup: CDR1 SGHDN, CDR2 FVKESK. CDR3 DNA sequence: TGTGCCAGCAGCCAAATGCCGCCCGGGGAGACCCAGTACTTC. It codes for CASSQMPPGETQYF.

The chain links TRBV5-1 to TRBJ2-1; tentative D call: TRBD1 (6 bases). Trimming pared 1 base from V and 14 bases from J, leaving 10 bases between. Germline CDR1 is SGHRS and CDR2 is YFSETQ. The CDR3 consists of 11 residues. The CDR3 bases are TGCGCCAGCAGCTTGACAGGGTTGGAGTTCTTC. Protein: CASSLTGLEFF.

CDR3 coding DNA: TGTGCCAGCAGCTTAGGACAGGGGTTCGCTGGCTACACCTTC. It yields the protein CASSLGQGFAGYTF. The V gene is TRBV7-9, the J gene TRBJ1-2; 8 nucleotides align to TRBD1. Germline V lookup: CDR1 SEHNR, CDR2 FQNEAQ (reference sequence). CDR3 length: 14 amino acids. V lost 1 base, J lost 7 bases, and 5 bases stayed unmatched.

In DNA, the CDR3 is TGTGCCAGTAGCCAAGGACAGGGCGGTCAGCCCCAGCATTTT. This encodes CASSQGQGGQPQHF. The gene calls are TRBV19 and TRBJ1-5; 8 nucleotides agree with TRBD1. Germline V CDR1 and CDR2: LNHDA, SQIVND (reference sequence). This CDR3 has 14 amino acids. With V trimmed by 6 bases and J by 6 bases, 7 bases remained unmatched. Together with reference TRBV19 and TRBJ1-5, the CDR3 gives the full variable domain: DGGITQSPKYLFRKEGQNVTLSCEQNLNHDAMYWYRQDPGQGLRLIYYSQIVNDFQKGDIAEGYSVSREKKESFPLTVTSAQKNPTAFYLCASSQGQGGQPQHFGDGTRLSIL.

The chain is built from TRBV4-1 and TRBJ1-4; D unresolved. The germline V gene encodes CDR1 MGHRA and CDR2 YSYEKL. CDR3 length: 19 residues. The ends were cut back, 3 bases at V and 0 bases at J, with 20 bases in the middle. The CDR3 loop reads CASSHLVAGARATNEKLFF. The CDR3 coding sequence is TGCGCCAGCAGCCACCTGGTCGCAGGTGCCCGTGCAACTAATGAAAAACTGTTTTTT.

This sequence joins TRBV6-1 and TRBJ1-2; no reliable D call. Deletions cut 4 bases from V and 2 bases from J, with 11 bases between. Germline values: CDR1 MNHNS, CDR2 SASEGT. CDR3 length: 14 residues. CDR3 DNA: TGTGCCAGCAGTGTAGCGGGATGGAACTATGGCTACACCTTC. As protein: CASSVAGWNYGYTF.